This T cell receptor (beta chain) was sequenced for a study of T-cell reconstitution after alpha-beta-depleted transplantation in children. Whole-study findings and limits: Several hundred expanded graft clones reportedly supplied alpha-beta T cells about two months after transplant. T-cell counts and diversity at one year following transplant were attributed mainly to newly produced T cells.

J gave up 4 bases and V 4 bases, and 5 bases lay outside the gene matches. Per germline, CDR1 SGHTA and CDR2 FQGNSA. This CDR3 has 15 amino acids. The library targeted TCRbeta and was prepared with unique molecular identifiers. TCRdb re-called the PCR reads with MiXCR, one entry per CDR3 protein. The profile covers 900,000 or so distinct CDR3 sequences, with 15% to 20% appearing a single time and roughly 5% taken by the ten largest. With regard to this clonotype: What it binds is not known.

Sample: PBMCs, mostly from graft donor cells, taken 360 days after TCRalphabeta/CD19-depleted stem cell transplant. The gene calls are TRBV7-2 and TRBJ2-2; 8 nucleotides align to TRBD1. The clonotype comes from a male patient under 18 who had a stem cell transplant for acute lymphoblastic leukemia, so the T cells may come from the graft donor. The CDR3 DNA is TGTGCCAGCAGCTCCCAGGACAGGGTCACCGGGGAGCTGTTTTTT. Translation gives CASSSQDRVTGELFF.